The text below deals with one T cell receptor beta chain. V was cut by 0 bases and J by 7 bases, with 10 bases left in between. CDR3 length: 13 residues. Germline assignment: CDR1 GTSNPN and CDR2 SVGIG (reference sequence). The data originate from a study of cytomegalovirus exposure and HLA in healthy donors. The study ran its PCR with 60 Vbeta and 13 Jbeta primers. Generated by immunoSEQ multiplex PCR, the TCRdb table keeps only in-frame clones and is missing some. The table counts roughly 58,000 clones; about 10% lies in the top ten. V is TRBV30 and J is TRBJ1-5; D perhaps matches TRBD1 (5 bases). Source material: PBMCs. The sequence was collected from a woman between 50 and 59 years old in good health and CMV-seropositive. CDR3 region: CAWSVRGGQPQHF. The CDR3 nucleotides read TGTGCCTGGAGTGTACGGGGGGGACAGCCCCAGCATTTT.